This TCR beta chain is from a study of Ad26.COV2.S vaccination and SARS-CoV-2 variants. Germline V CDR1 and CDR2: SGHKS, YYEKEE (reference sequence). V lost 4 bases, J lost 2 bases, and 7 bases lay in between. This CDR3 is built from 13 residues. Treatment specified: 19 received Ad26.COV2.S at low or high dose, single or two shots; 5 received placebo; per-sample allocation not given. Material that was analyzed had been drawn on day 63 after the first vaccine or placebo injection. The study used a vaccine consisting of an Ad26 vector that expressed Wuhan-strain SARS-CoV-2 spike. As concerns this clone: No antigen is known for it.

Data came from immunoSEQ multiplex PCR; TCRdb stores just in-frame clones and leaves some out. The sample records approximately 360,000 clones, approximately 83% being singletons. Findings and caveats of the study: Vaccine recipients had higher spike-specific TCR breadth than placebo recipients.

Sample: peripheral blood, taken in a trial of Ad26.COV2.S vaccine versus placebo. The V and J genes are TRBV5-5 and TRBJ1-3; D gene unclear. The TCR was taken from a person aged 18 to 59 who received the Ad26.COV2.S COVID-19 vaccine or a placebo. The CDR3 coding sequence is TGTGCCAGCAGCCCTGGCACTGGAAACACCATATATTTT. Protein: CASSPGTGNTIYF.